Detailed here is one T cell receptor (beta chain). There are 16 residues in the CDR3. Germline V gene data show CDR1 as MNHNS and CDR2 as SASEGT. V lost 7 bases and J lost 10, with 26 bases in between. The data were obtained in a study of immune characterization of retroperitoneal liposarcoma. TCRdb recomputed calls from the PCR reads with MiXCR, one row per CDR3 protein. The sample holds 1,500 to 2,000 distinct CDR3 sequences, about 42% seen once. This clonotype originated in a female donor with retroperitoneal liposarcoma. The sequencing input was tumor tissue. J is TRBJ2-1 and V is TRBV6-1; a possible D gene is TRBD2 (5 bases). The CDR3 region is CASKTLTYSGEYEQFF. CDR3 nucleotides: TGTGCCAGCAAGACCTTGACCTACAGCGGCGAATACGAGCAGTTCTTC.